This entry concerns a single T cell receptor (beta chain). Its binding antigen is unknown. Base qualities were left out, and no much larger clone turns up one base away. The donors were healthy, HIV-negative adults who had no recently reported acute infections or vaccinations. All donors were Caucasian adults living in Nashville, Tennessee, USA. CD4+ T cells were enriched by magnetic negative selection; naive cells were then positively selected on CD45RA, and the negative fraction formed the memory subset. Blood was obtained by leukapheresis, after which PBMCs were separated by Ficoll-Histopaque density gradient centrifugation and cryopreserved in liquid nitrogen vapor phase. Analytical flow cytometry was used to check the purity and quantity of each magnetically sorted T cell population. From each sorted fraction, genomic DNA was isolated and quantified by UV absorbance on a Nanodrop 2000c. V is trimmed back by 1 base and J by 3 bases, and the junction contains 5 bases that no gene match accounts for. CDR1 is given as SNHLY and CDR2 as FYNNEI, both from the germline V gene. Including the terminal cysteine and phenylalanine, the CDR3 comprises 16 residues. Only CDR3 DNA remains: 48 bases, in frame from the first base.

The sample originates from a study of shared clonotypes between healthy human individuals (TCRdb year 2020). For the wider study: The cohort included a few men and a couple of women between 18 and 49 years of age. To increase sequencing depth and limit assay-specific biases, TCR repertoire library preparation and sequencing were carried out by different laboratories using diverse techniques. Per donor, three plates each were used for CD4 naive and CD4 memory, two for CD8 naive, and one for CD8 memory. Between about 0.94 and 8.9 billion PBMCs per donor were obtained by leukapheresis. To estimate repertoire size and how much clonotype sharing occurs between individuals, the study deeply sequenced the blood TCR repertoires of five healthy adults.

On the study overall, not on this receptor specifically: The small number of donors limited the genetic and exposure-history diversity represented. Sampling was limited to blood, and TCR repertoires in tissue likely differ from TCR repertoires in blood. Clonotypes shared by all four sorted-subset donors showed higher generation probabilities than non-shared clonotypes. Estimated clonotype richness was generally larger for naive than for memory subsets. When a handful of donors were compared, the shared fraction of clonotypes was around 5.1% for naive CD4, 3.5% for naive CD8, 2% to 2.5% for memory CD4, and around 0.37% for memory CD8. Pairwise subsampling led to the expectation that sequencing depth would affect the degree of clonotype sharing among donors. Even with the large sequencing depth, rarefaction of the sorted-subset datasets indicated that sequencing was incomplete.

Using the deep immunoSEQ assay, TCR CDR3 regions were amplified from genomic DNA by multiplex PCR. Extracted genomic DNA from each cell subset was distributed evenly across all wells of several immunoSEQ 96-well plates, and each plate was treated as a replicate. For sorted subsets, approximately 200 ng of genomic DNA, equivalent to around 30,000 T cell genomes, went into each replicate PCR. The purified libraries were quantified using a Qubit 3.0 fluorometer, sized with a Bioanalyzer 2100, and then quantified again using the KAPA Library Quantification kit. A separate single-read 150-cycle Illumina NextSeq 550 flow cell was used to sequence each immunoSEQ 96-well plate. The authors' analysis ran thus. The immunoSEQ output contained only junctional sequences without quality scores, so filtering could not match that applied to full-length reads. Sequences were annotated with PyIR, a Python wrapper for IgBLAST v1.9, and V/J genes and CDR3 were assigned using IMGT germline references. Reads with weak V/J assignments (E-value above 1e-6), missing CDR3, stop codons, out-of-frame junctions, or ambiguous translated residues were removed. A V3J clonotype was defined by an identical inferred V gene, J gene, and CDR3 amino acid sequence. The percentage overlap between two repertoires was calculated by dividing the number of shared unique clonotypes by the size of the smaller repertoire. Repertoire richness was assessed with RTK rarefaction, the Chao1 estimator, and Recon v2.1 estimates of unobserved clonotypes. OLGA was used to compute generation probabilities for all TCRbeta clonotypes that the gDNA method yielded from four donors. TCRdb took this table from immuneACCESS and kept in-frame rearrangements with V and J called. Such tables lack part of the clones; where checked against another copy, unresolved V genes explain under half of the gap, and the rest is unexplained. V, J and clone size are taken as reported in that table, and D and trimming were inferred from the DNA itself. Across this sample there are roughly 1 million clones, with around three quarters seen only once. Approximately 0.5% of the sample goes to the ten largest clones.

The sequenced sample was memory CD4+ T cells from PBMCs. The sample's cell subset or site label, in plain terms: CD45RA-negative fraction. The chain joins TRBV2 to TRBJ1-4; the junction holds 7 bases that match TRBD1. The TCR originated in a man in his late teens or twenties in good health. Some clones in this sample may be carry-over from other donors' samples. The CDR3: CASSEVAGGANEKLFF. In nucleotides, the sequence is TGTGCCAGCAGTGAAGTGGCAGGGGGGGCTAATGAAAAACTGTTTTTT.